Below, 22 T cell receptor beta chains from the same sample are listed, as sequenced in a study of T cell responses to AZD1222 COVID-19 vaccine. Sequencing was performed with immunoSEQ multiplex PCR; in TCRdb, only in-frame clones are kept and a portion is missing. In the table there are fewer than 200,000 clones, about 92% of which are singletons. Material: peripheral blood, obtained on day 0 of AZD1222 vaccination. The receptor set was obtained from an adult in good health.

The chain is built from TRBV6-4 and TRBJ1-4; D unclear. V lost 0 bases to trimming and J lost 8 bases, with 7 bases between them. CDR3 length: 13 residues. Germline V CDR1 and CDR2: MRHNA, SNTAGT. CDR3 DNA sequence: TGTGCCAGCAGTGACTCGATAGGGGAAAAACTGTTTTTT. As protein: CASSDSIGEKLFF.

This sequence joins TRBV19 and TRBJ1-2; weak D call: TRBD1 (6 bases). The CDR3 totals 15 residues. Germline CDR1 reads LNHDA; CDR2 reads SQIVND (reference sequence). Deletions cut 6 bases from V and 0 bases from J, with 14 bases between. In DNA, the CDR3 is TGTGCCAGTAGGGGGACAAGAACATCTAACTATGGCTACACCTTC. Translating gives CASRGTRTSNYGYTF. The whole variable domain, filled in from reference TRBV19 and TRBJ1-2, reads DGGITQSPKYLFRKEGQNVTLSCEQNLNHDAMYWYRQDPGQGLRLIYYSQIVNDFQKGDIAEGYSVSREKKESFPLTVTSAQKNPTAFYLCASRGTRTSNYGYTFGSGTRLTVV.

The chain carries TRBV6-5 and TRBJ2-4; D may be TRBD1 (5 bases). The germline CDR1 and CDR2 sequences are MNHEY and SVGAGI. Trimming removed 10 bases from V and 3 bases from J, with 10 bases in between. The CDR3 is 12 amino acids. The CDR3 loop is CAISDSKNIQYF. The DNA of the CDR3 is TGTGCCATTTCAGACAGCAAAAACATTCAGTACTTC.

The chain employs TRBV7-8 and TRBJ1-2; D unclear. V gave up 1 base and J gave up 1 base, with 7 bases separating them. Germline V gene lookup returns CDR1 SGHVS and CDR2 FQNEAQ. The CDR3 runs to 14 residues. The CDR3 DNA sequence: TGTGCCAGCAGCTTAGGTCAGAGTAACTATGGCTACACCTTC. Amino acid sequence: CASSLGQSNYGYTF.

The rearrangement joins TRBV27 to TRBJ2-1, with D perhaps TRBD1 (6 bases). V was clipped by 4 bases and J by 0 bases, with 16 bases between them. The CDR3 spans 17 residues. Looked up from germline, CDR1 is MNHEY and CDR2 is SMNVEV (reference sequence). CDR3 nucleotides: TGTGCCAGCAGTTCGAGGACAGCCACTGTCTCCTACAATGAGCAGTTCTTC. The encoded protein is CASSSRTATVSYNEQFF.

The chain carries TRBV19 and TRBJ2-1, with 11 bases lining up with TRBD2. J was trimmed by 9 bases and V by 3 bases; bases with no gene match: 7. The CDR3 consists of 15 residues. CDR1 LNHDA and CDR2 SQIVND come from the germline V gene (reference sequence). CDR3: CASSIGLAGNGEQFF. The CDR3 coding sequence is TGTGCCAGTAGTATTGGACTAGCGGGTAATGGTGAGCAGTTCTTC.

This clone was seen a single time. This rearrangement joins TRBV7-4 to TRBJ2-7, with D maybe TRBD2 (5 bases). The CDR3 runs 12 residues. Germline V gene lookup returns CDR1 SGHVT and CDR2 SQSDAQ. The V and J ends lost 5 bases and 4 bases respectively, with 9 bases between them. CDR3 sequence (DNA): TGTGCCAGCAGCCGAACGGGGTACGAGCAGTACTTC. It yields the protein CASSRTGYEQYF.

V is TRBV5-4 and J is TRBJ1-2; no firm D call. CDR1 SGHNT and CDR2 YYREEE come from the germline V gene (reference sequence). The CDR3 is 15 residues long. V dropped 4 bases and J dropped 5 bases, with 18 bases sitting between them. CDR3 bases: TGTGCCAGCAGCCCCGGAGGGCGCCACCTTTATGGCTACACCTTC. Its protein is CASSPGGRHLYGYTF. Filled out from reference TRBV5-4 and TRBJ1-2, the complete variable domain reads ETGVTQSPTHLIKTRGQQVTLRCSSQSGHNTVSWYQQALGQGPQFIFQYYREEENGRGNFPPRFSGLQFPNYSSELNVNALELDDSALYLCASSPGGRHLYGYTFGSGTRLTVV.

The chain uses TRBV5-1 and TRBJ2-5; possible D gene TRBD1, 6 bases. Per germline, CDR1 SGHRS and CDR2 YFSETQ. Trimming cost V 1 base and J 10 bases, with 11 bases left between them. The CDR3 has 12 amino acids. CDR3 in amino acids: CASSLQGGDQYF. CDR3 DNA sequence: TGCGCCAGCAGCTTGCAAGGGGGTGACCAGTACTTC.

V and J are TRBV6-2 or TRBV6-3 and TRBJ1-2; D is perhaps TRBD1 (5 bases). Germline values: CDR1 MNHEY, CDR2 SVGEGT. Trimming took 0 bases from V and 0 from J, leaving 8 bases between them. The CDR3 covers 15 residues. The CDR3 DNA reads TGTGCCAGCAGTTACTCGGGACGAACTAACTATGGCTACACCTTC. This sequence encodes CASSYSGRTNYGYTF.

The chain links TRBV19 to TRBJ2-1, with 8 bases fitting TRBD2. The CDR3 has 16 residues. CDR1 and CDR2 from the germline V gene are LNHDA and SQIVND (reference sequence). With V trimmed by 4 bases and J by 8 bases, 13 bases remained unmatched. CDR3 amino acids: CASSKLEGGRTHEQFF. As DNA, the CDR3 is TGTGCCAGTAGTAAACTCGAGGGCGGGAGGACCCATGAGCAGTTCTTC.

The chain combines TRBV4-1 with TRBJ2-7; D possibly corresponds to TRBD1 (6 bases). The CDR3 is 15 residues long. Trimming left V 4 bases short and J 0 bases short, with 13 bases between. CDR1 is MGHRA, CDR2 YSYEKL, per germline. DNA of the CDR3: TGCGCCAGCAGCCTTACAGGGTCTCCCTCCTACGAGCAGTACTTC. Residues: CASSLTGSPSYEQYF.

This chain links TRBV28 with TRBJ1-6; weak D call: TRBD1 (5 bases). The length of the CDR3 is 13 residues. Deletions cut 1 base from V and 9 bases from J, with 7 bases between. Per the germline V gene, CDR1 is MDHEN and CDR2 is SYDVKM. CDR3 residues: CASSLLGGSPLHF. CDR3 in DNA: TGTGCCAGCAGTTTATTGGGGGGTTCACCCCTCCACTTT. Filled out from reference TRBV28 and TRBJ1-6, the complete variable domain reads DVKVTQSSRYLVKRTGEKVFLECVQDMDHENMFWYRQDPGLGLRLIYFSYDVKMKEKGDIPEGYSVSREKKERFSLILESASTNQTSMYLCASSLLGGSPLHFGNGTRLTVT.

V gene TRBV3-1 (or the pseudogene TRBV3-2) combines with J gene TRBJ1-2; D is ambiguous. CDR1 and CDR2 (germline): LGHDT, YNNKEL (reference sequence). V was shortened by 1 base and J by 6 bases, with 12 bases between the two germline ends. The CDR3 consists of 14 residues. The CDR3 region is CASSQVEGRDGYTF. The CDR3 nucleotides are TGTGCCAGCAGCCAAGTCGAGGGTCGAGATGGCTACACCTTC.

CDR3 sequence: CASSSGTRRGPQHF. The DNA for the CDR3 is TGTGCCAGCAGTAGTGGGACCCGGAGAGGGCCCCAGCATTTT. The V gene is TRBV6-2 or TRBV6-3, the J gene TRBJ1-5; tentatively, D is TRBD1 (5 bases). The CDR3 runs 14 residues. Deletions cut 5 bases from V and 9 bases from J, with 17 bases between. The germline gives CDR1 MNHEY, CDR2 SVGEGT.

The chain has TRBV16 and TRBJ1-5; D is unresolved. V lost 0 bases and J lost 3, with 6 bases in between. Germline-derived CDR1 and CDR2 are KGHSY and FQNENV. The CDR3 has 14 residues. This chain's CDR3 is CASSQSGINQPQHF. The CDR3 coding sequence is TGTGCCAGCAGCCAATCAGGGATCAATCAGCCCCAGCATTTT.

V and J are TRBV19 and TRBJ2-1; TRBD2 might be the D (6 bases). This CDR3 comprises 13 residues. V was pared by 10 bases and J by 9 bases, with 19 bases between. CDR1 and CDR2 from the germline V gene are LNHDA and SQIVND (reference sequence). CDR3: CATQDRLGGEQFF. CDR3 DNA: TGTGCCACTCAGGATCGGTTGGGGGGTGAGCAGTTCTTC.

The chain links TRBV11-2 to TRBJ2-7; maybe TRBD1 (6 bases). The CDR3 totals 17 residues. V was cut by 1 base and J by 1 base, with 17 bases left in between. Germline values: CDR1 SGHAT, CDR2 FQNNGV. CDR3 nucleotides: TGTGCCAGCAGCTTAGTGATCGGGGACACACATTCCTACGAGCAGTACTTC. Translated: CASSLVIGDTHSYEQYF.

For the CDR3, the DNA is TGTGCCAGCAGCTTCTCTCACTACGAGCAGTACTTC. Its translation: CASSFSHYEQYF. The chain joins TRBV14 to TRBJ2-7, with unresolved D. In germline, CDR1 is SGHDN, CDR2 FVKESK. This CDR3 has 12 residues. Trimming took off 5 bases at V and 3 bases at J, with 8 bases between the two ends. Supplemented by reference TRBV14 and TRBJ2-7, the full variable domain reads EAGVTQFPSHSVIEKGQTVTLRCDPISGHDNLYWYRRVMGKEIKFLLHFVKESKQDESGMPNNRFLAERTGGTYSTLKVQPAELEDSGVYFCASSFSHYEQYFGPGTRLTVT.

The chain has TRBV12-3 or TRBV12-4 and TRBJ2-2; D call uncertain. This CDR3 spans 11 amino acids. V was trimmed by 4 bases and J by 6 bases, leaving 3 bases between them. Written as DNA, the CDR3 is TGTGCCAGCAGTTCACCCGGGGAGCTGTTTTTT. This gives the protein CASSSPGELFF.

V usage is TRBV6-5 and J usage is TRBJ2-5, with a tentative D call TRBD2 (6 bases). The CDR3 runs 11 residues. With 6 bases removed from V and 7 bases from J, the gap between germline ends came to 9 bases. The germline V gene has CDR1 MNHEY and CDR2 SVGAGI. The CDR3 sequence is CASSFGGTQYF. CDR3 DNA sequence: TGTGCCAGCAGCTTCGGGGGGACCCAGTACTTC.

The chain uses TRBV27 and TRBJ2-1, with 9 bases identical to TRBD1. CDR1 and CDR2 from the germline V gene are MNHEY and SMNVEV (reference sequence). J gave up 1 base and V 7 bases, and 8 bases lay outside the gene matches. CDR3 length equals 16 residues. CDR3 DNA: TGTGCCAGCAACCCAGATGGACAGGGGTCCTACAATGAGCAGTTCTTC. Protein: CASNPDGQGSYNEQFF.